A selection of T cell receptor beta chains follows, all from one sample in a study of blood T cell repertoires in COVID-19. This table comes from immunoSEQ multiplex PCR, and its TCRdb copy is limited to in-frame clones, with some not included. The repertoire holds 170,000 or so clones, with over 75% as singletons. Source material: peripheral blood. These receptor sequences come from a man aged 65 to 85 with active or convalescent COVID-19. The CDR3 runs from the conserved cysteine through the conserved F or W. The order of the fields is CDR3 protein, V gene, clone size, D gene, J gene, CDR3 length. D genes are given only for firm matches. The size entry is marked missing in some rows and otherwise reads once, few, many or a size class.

CASSRQGLQTQYF,TRBV6-2/TRBV6-3,.,.,TRBJ2-5,13
CASTYTDYGYTF,TRBV5-6,.,.,TRBJ1-2,12
CASSLRELYGNQPQHF,TRBV23-1,.,.,TRBJ1-5,16
CASSHRGGVNIQYF,TRBV3-1/TRBV3-2,.,.,TRBJ2-4,14
CASKGQGSNTEAFF,TRBV5-1,few,TRBD1,TRBJ1-1,14
CASSFSFYGYTF,TRBV12-3/TRBV12-4,.,.,TRBJ1-2,12
CASSLGAIQGSYNEQFF,TRBV13,.,.,TRBJ2-1,17
CASNRPNRDNEQFF,TRBV6-5,.,.,TRBJ2-1,14
CSGQTGLGGYTF,TRBV29-1,few,.,TRBJ1-2,12
CASSQDRSSYEQYF,TRBV6-6,.,TRBD1,TRBJ2-7,14
CASSLINGGGEGRRRSNQPQHF,TRBV7-3,.,.,TRBJ1-5,22
CASSQGGGQGYGYTF,TRBV4-2,.,.,TRBJ1-2,15
CAWTQGARGYTF,TRBV30,.,TRBD1,TRBJ1-2,12
CASSAGQGANYGYTF,TRBV5-1,.,TRBD1,TRBJ1-2,15
CASSLRGTDNQPQHF,TRBV18,few,.,TRBJ1-5,15
CASSLRLDEQYF,TRBV6-5,.,.,TRBJ2-7,12
CASSLLTGGPDTEAFF,TRBV5-1,once,TRBD1,TRBJ1-1,16
CAGGQGASDTQYF,TRBV7-2,.,TRBD1,TRBJ2-3,13
CASSHRGRGYTF,TRBV3-1/TRBV3-2,.,TRBD1,TRBJ1-2,12
CASSTGGGQPQHF,TRBV6-5,.,.,TRBJ1-5,13
CTSSQVGTDGSAYEQYF,TRBV1,.,.,TRBJ2-7,17
CASSLEGRGTYEQYF,TRBV5-1,.,TRBD2,TRBJ2-7,15
CSASSPLAGAVDTQYF,TRBV20-1,few,TRBD2,TRBJ2-3,16
CASSDRGPEQYF,TRBV6-6,.,TRBD1,TRBJ2-7,12
CASSPRDASSYNEQFF,TRBV4-1,few,.,TRBJ2-1,16
CASSTLHPGDTEAFF,TRBV5-1,.,.,TRBJ1-1,15
CASSLDLYSYNEQFF,TRBV5-1,.,.,TRBJ2-1,15
CASSYSGGGLADTQYF,TRBV6-2/TRBV6-3,once,TRBD2,TRBJ2-3,16
CASSEALSAGELFF,TRBV2,.,.,TRBJ2-2,14
CASSPRLEAFF,TRBV2,.,.,TRBJ1-1,11
CASSLAATSDAQETQYF,TRBV5-1,.,TRBD2,TRBJ2-5,17
CASTLGLGYEQFF,TRBV6-5,once,TRBD2,TRBJ2-1,13
CASSPLQGFPYNSPLHF,TRBV2,.,.,TRBJ1-6,17
CASSPPGLAGINEQFF,TRBV18,.,TRBD2,TRBJ2-1,16
CASSLEAGAGQPQHF,TRBV5-1,.,.,TRBJ1-5,15
CASRDQGFNQPQHF,TRBV25-1,.,.,TRBJ1-5,14
CASSLESPGSGSPLHF,TRBV5-1,.,.,TRBJ1-6,16
CASSFNSYGYTF,TRBV28,once,.,TRBJ1-2,12
CASKKQGSLSGANVLTF,TRBV2,.,TRBD1,TRBJ2-6,17
CASRGQGDTGELFF,TRBV7-3,.,TRBD1,TRBJ2-2,14
CASSLEYEQFF,TRBV12-3/TRBV12-4,.,.,TRBJ2-1,11
CASSQDRTRGFPNEQFF,TRBV4-2,few,TRBD2,TRBJ2-1,17
CATSTGRNTEAFF,TRBV19,.,TRBD1,TRBJ1-1,13
CASSHDTYGYTF,TRBV7-9,few,.,TRBJ1-2,12
CASSYDRSSTTEAFF,TRBV4-3,.,.,TRBJ1-1,15
CASSSSPGGTLNYGYTF,TRBV7-2,.,.,TRBJ1-2,17
CASSLGQLNTEAFF,TRBV6-5,.,TRBD1,TRBJ1-1,14
CATRGGAETGELFF,TRBV24-1,few,.,TRBJ2-2,14
CASSLGWTGGIETQYF,TRBV7-2,.,TRBD1,TRBJ2-5,16
CSVEDPPIGTGRNYGYTF,TRBV29-1,.,TRBD1,TRBJ1-2,18
CASSSWREHGTGELFF,TRBV5-1,.,TRBD2,TRBJ2-2,16
CASRGATEAFF,TRBV2,.,.,TRBJ1-1,11
CASTGTSGRYEQFF,TRBV2,.,TRBD2,TRBJ2-1,14
CASSPGTGRPAEAFF,TRBV7-9,.,TRBD1,TRBJ1-1,15
CASRPGQGANTGELFF,TRBV5-1,.,TRBD1,TRBJ2-2,16
CSVGTGDSNQPQHF,TRBV29-1,.,TRBD1,TRBJ1-5,14
CASGLRNEQFF,TRBV12-3/TRBV12-4,.,.,TRBJ2-1,11